This entry describes one TCR beta chain. What it recognizes is unknown. This sample is part of a study of T cell responses to AZD1222 COVID-19 vaccine. This CDR3 is 15 amino acids long. Germline V CDR1 and CDR2: SGHRS, YFSETQ. Trimming cost V 4 bases and J 4 bases, with 14 bases left between them. Using immunoSEQ multiplex PCR, the repertoire was profiled, and TCRdb retains in-frame clones only, with some absent. The table has 75,000 to 85,000 clones, 90% seen once. Study-level results: There were vaccine-associated CD4 TCRs across spike, dominant at 160-218 and 743-854.

This receptor was identified in an adult in good health. V and J are TRBV5-1 and TRBJ2-2; weak D call: TRBD2 (6 bases). Specimen: peripheral blood, collected on day 0 of AZD1222 vaccination. The CDR3 here is CASSIGGVGTGELFF. DNA of the CDR3: TGCGCCAGCAGCATAGGCGGGGTTGGCACCGGGGAGCTGTTTTTT.